This T cell receptor beta chain is drawn from a study of control samples from healthy donors and cancer patients. The assay was immunoSEQ multiplex PCR, and TCRdb's table has in-frame clones only and misses some. The sample shows about 110,000 clones, 70% to 90% of them seen only once. The material sequenced was PBMCs. This TCR came from a woman aged 55 to 70 with lung cancer.

The CDR3 loop reads CASSQAAPRDTTPRSYEQYF. As DNA, the CDR3 is TGCGCCAGCAGCCAAGCCGCCCCCCGGGACACCACCCCGCGCTCCTACGAGCAGTACTTC. The chain is built from TRBV4-1 and TRBJ2-7, with TRBD1 as a possible D gene (6 bases). Looked up from germline, CDR1 is MGHRA and CDR2 is YSYEKL. Trimming took off 1 base at V and 0 bases at J, with 25 bases between the two ends. The CDR3 consists of 20 residues.